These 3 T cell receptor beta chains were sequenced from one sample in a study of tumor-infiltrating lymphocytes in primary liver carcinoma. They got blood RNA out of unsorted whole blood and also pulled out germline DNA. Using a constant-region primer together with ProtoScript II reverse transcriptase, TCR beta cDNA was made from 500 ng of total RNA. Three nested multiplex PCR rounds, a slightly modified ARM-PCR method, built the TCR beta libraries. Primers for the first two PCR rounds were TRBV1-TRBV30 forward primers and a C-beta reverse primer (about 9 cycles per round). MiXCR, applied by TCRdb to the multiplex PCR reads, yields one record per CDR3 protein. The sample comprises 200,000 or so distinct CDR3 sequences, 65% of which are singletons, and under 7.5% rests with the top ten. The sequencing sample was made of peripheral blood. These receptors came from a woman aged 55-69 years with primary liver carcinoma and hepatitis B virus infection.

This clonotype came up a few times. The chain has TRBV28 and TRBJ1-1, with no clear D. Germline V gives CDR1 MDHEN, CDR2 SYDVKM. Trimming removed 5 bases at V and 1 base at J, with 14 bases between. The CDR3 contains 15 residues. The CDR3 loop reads CASSPIDYSNTEAFF. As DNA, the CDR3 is TGTGCCAGCAGTCCAATAGATTACTCGAACACTGAAGCTTTCTTT.

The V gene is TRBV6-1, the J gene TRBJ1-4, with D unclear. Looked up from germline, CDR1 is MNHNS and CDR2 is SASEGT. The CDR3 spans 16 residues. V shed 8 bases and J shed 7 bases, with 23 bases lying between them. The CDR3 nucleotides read TGTGCCAGCGGTGCGAACCAGGTGGGAACGGGTGAAAAACTGTTTTTT. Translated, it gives CASGANQVGTGEKLFF.

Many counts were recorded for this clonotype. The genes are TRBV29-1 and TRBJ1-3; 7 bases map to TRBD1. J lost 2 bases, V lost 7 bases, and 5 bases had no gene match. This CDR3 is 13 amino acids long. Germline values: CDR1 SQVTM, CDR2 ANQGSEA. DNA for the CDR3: TGCAGCGCCCAAGGACAGGCTGGAAACACCATATATTTT. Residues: CSAQGQAGNTIYF.